The sequence of this T cell receptor (beta chain) was determined in a study of T-cell reconstitution after alpha-beta-depleted transplantation in children. Unique molecular identifiers tagged the TCRbeta library. TCRdb processed the PCR reads anew with MiXCR; each CDR3 protein has one entry. The sample yields nearly 400,000 distinct CDR3 sequences, roughly 22% seen once. There are many counts of this clonotype. Germline V gene data show CDR1 as DFQATT and CDR2 as SNEGSKA (reference sequence). V dropped 3 bases and J dropped 2 bases, with 11 bases sitting between them. The CDR3 runs 14 residues. V and J are TRBV20-1 and TRBJ2-1; D remains ambiguous. The sequenced sample was PBMCs from the stem cell graft donor, obtained from the stem cell graft. This sequence was found in a human donor who donated a stem cell graft to a child with acute myeloid leukemia. CDR3 sequence reads: CSASQSSAYNEQFF. The CDR3 bases are TGCAGTGCTAGTCAGTCTTCCGCCTACAATGAGCAGTTCTTC.